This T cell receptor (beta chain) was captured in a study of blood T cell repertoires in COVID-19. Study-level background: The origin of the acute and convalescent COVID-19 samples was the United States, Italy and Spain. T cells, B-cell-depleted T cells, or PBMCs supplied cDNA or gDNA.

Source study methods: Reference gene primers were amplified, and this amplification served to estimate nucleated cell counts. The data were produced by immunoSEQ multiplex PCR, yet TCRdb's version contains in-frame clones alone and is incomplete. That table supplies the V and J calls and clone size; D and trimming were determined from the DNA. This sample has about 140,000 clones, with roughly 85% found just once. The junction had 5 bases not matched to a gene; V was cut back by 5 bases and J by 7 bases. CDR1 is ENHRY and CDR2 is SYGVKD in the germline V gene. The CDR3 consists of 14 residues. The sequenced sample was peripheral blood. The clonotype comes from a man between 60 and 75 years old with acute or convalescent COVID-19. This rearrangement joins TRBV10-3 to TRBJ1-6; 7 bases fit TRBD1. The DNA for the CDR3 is TGTGCCATCAGTCCGGGGACAGAAAATTCACCCCTCCACTTT. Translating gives CAISPGTENSPLHF.